The 4 T cell receptor beta chains below were found in one sample sequenced in a study of early T cells in non-severe SARS-CoV-2 infection (dated by TCRdb to the early 2020s). Receptor amplification or capture employed 5' RACE. Data came from a NextSeq 500. TCRdb's own reprocessing of the public reads used fastp at Q25 and MiXCR and kept productive beta chains. Here each entry gathers all rows of one CDR3 protein and keeps the most common genes and DNA. For this sample there are about 70,000 distinct CDR3 sequences; more than 12% appear just once. Jointly, the top ten make up roughly 3.7% of the sample. The specimen was whole blood, collected at baseline. Receptors originate from an adult who was a healthcare worker with PCR-confirmed SARS-CoV-2 infection or an uninfected control (not recorded which).

The chain joins TRBV20-1 to TRBJ2-3, with a tentative D call TRBD2 (6 bases). Germline V CDR1 and CDR2: DFQATT, SNEGSKA (reference sequence). V lost 5 bases and J 0 bases, leaving 15 bases between the germline ends. The CDR3 loop spans 15 amino acids. CDR3 amino acids: CSAPWTISSTDTQYF. Written as DNA, the CDR3 is TGCAGTGCTCCTTGGACTATCTCTAGCACAGATACGCAGTATTTT.

The rearrangement joins TRBV5-4 to TRBJ2-5, with 7 bases identical to TRBD2. Germline trimming cut 0 bases from V and 5 bases from J; bases unmatched to any gene: 7. The CDR3 loop spans 15 amino acids. CDR1 is SGHNT, CDR2 YYREEE, per germline (reference sequence). CDR3 sequence: CASSLAREGTETQYF. The CDR3 region has the DNA TGTGCCAGCAGCTTGGCCAGGGAGGGGACGGAGACCCAGTACTTC.

This chain connects TRBV30 to TRBJ2-3; D is tentatively TRBD1 or TRBD2 (5 bases each). The CDR3 extends over 12 amino acids. Deletions cut 7 bases from V and 2 bases from J, with 10 bases between. The germline CDR1 and CDR2 sequences are GTSNPN and SVGIG (reference sequence). The CDR3 coding sequence is TGTGCCTCGGGGCGGACCACAGATACGCAGTATTTT. Encoded protein: CASGRTTDTQYF.

This clonotype was seen repeatedly, ten times or more. V usage is TRBV20-1 and J usage is TRBJ2-1, with TRBD2 matching over 8 bases. The V gene end was trimmed by 0 bases and the J gene end by 3 bases; junction bases not matched to a gene: 10. Germline V gene lookup returns CDR1 DFQATT and CDR2 SNEGSKA (reference sequence). The CDR3 extends over 17 amino acids. The CDR3 DNA reads TGCAGTGCTAGAGATCTAACTAGCGGAGACCACTACAATGAGCAGTTCTTC. Its protein is CSARDLTSGDHYNEQFF.